This TCR beta chain was retrieved from a study of tumor and adjacent non-tumor tissue in lung cancer. TCRbeta libraries were built with three rounds of nested PCR, modified from ARM-PCR. TCRdb re-derived calls from the multiplex PCR reads in MiXCR, one entry per CDR3 protein. Counted here are fewer than 120,000 distinct CDR3 sequences, 84% occurring once; the ten biggest clones make up 20% to 25%. V was clipped by 8 bases and J by 1 base, with 14 bases between them. This CDR3 has 14 amino acids. Germline V gives CDR1 MDHEN, CDR2 SYDVKM. No cell sorting was done before RNA was extracted from the tissue. This clonotype was observed at least ten times.

This TCR derives from a man between 65 and 85 years old with non-small cell lung cancer. The chain carries TRBV28 and TRBJ1-2; a possible D gene is TRBD1 (6 bases). The sample comprised lung tumor tissue. The chain's CDR3 is CASAWGGHNYGYTF. The CDR3 coding sequence is TGTGCCAGCGCCTGGGGGGGGCATAACTATGGCTACACCTTC.